The subject of this entry is one T cell receptor beta chain. The antigen remains unidentified. Assay used: immunoSEQ multiplex PCR; TCRdb lists only in-frame clones, some missing. Among roughly 2,300,000 clones listed, 92% were seen once. The data stem from a study of shared clonotypes between healthy human individuals. Overall study results and limits: A handful of donors held about 4.6% of naive CD4 clonotypes in common. Naive subsets generally exceeded memory subsets in estimated richness.

This CDR3 is built from 16 residues. Trimming left V 0 bases short and J 0 bases short, with 11 bases between. The germline gives CDR1 SGDLS, CDR2 YYNGEE. The material sequenced was naive CD4+ T cells from PBMCs. Stated subset: CD45RA+ positively selected. The receptor was isolated from a man between 18 and 29 years old in good health. Some clones in this sample may be carry-over from other donors' samples. This chain uses TRBV9 with TRBJ2-3; no clear D. CDR3 DNA sequence: TGTGCCAGCAGCGTAGGACCAGCGCAGAGCACAGATACGCAGTATTTT. Protein: CASSVGPAQSTDTQYF.